The 6 T cell receptor beta chains in this list originate from one sample, sequenced in a study of blood T cell repertoires in COVID-19. The repertoire was sequenced with immunoSEQ multiplex PCR; TCRdb's copy has only in-frame clones and lacks some. Found here are 99,000 or so clones, about 80% of them singletons; the top ten hold under 30%. What was sequenced was peripheral blood. The receptors stem from a man aged 60 to 69 with acute or convalescent COVID-19.

The V and J genes are TRBV10-3 and TRBJ2-6; D possibly corresponds to TRBD1 (6 bases). CDR3 size: 14 residues. Between the trimmed V and J ends, which lost 6 bases and 1 base, there was a span of 7 bases. In germline, CDR1 is ENHRY, CDR2 SYGVKD. CDR3 loop: CAIRQGSGANVLTF. The CDR3 region has the DNA TGTGCCATCAGACAGGGTTCTGGGGCCAACGTCCTGACTTTC.

This clone has just one count. The V and J genes are TRBV5-6 and TRBJ1-1; D is ambiguous. Germline loops: CDR1 SGHDT, CDR2 YYEEEE. V was trimmed by 4 bases and J by 0 bases, leaving 4 bases between them. The CDR3 extends over 12 amino acids. The CDR3 bases are TGTGCCAGCAGCATATTGAACACTGAAGCTTTCTTT. Translation: CASSILNTEAFF. Variable domain in full (rest from reference TRBV5-6 and TRBJ1-1): DAGVTQSPTHLIKTRGQQVTLRCSPKSGHDTVSWYQQALGQGPQFIFQYYEEEERQRGNFPDRFSGHQFPNYSSELNVNALLLGDSALYLCASSILNTEAFFGQGTRLTVV.

The rearrangement uses TRBV20-1 and TRBJ2-6; no reliable D call. The germline V gene has CDR1 DFQATT and CDR2 SNEGSKA (reference sequence). The CDR3 has 14 amino acids. Between the trimmed V and J ends, which lost 3 bases and 3 bases, there was a span of 9 bases. Here the CDR3 reads CSASLSGGANVLTF. CDR3 nucleotide sequence: TGCAGTGCTAGTCTTTCGGGTGGGGCCAACGTCCTGACTTTC.

This clone occurred once. The J gene is TRBJ1-1, the V gene TRBV29-1; TRBD1 agrees at 7 bases. The ends lost 4 bases at V and 1 base at J; junction bases unmatched: 6. This CDR3 has 14 amino acids. The V gene's germline CDR1 is SQVTM and CDR2 ANQGSEA. The chain's CDR3 is CSVVTRTGNTEAFF. CDR3 in DNA: TGCAGCGTTGTAACTAGGACAGGGAACACTGAAGCTTTCTTT.

CDR3 in DNA: TGTGCCTGGAAAAGGACTTGGGGAGCTTTCTTT. Its protein product is CAWKRTWGAFF. The V call is TRBV30, the J call TRBJ1-1; D not resolved. From germline, CDR1 is GTSNPN and CDR2 SVGIG (reference sequence). The ends were cut back, 4 bases at V and 10 bases at J, with 13 bases in the middle. This CDR3 contains 11 residues.

The rearrangement joins TRBV2 to TRBJ2-2; 8 bases align to TRBD1. The CDR3 runs 14 residues. Trimming at V came to 7 bases and at J to 5 bases, leaving 6 bases not matched to a gene. The V gene's germline CDR1 is SNHLY and CDR2 FYNNEI. This CDR3 reads CASNGQGGTGELFF. The CDR3 DNA is TGTGCCAGCAACGGACAGGGCGGGACCGGGGAGCTGTTTTTT.